These T cell receptor beta chains were read from a single sample in a study of PD-1 blockade in classical Hodgkin lymphoma. The repertoire was sequenced with immunoSEQ multiplex PCR; TCRdb's copy has only in-frame clones and lacks some. The data contain tens of thousands of clones, just over 90% of them singletons. This specimen consisted of peripheral blood mononuclear cells (PBMCs), obtained before the fourth cycle of nivolumab. Receptors originate from a human donor with classical Hodgkin lymphoma. Both conserved end residues are part of each CDR3.

V gene	J gene	CDR3 protein
TRBV18	TRBJ2-5	CASSPSWTGSQETQYF
TRBV5-1	TRBJ2-7	CASSPYTNSYEQYF
TRBV27	TRBJ1-3	CASSLSGGAGNTIYF
TRBV19	TRBJ2-5	CASSIGTAQETQYF
TRBV11-2	TRBJ2-7	CASSLGSGGPPLGEQYF
TRBV6-5	TRBJ1-2	CASKEGNYGYTF
TRBV23-1	TRBJ1-1	CASSTLTGGTEAFF
TRBV29-1	TRBJ2-1	CSAQGASPTYNEQFF
TRBV5-1	TRBJ2-7	CASGPGQGLSYEQYF
TRBV11-3	TRBJ1-1	CASSSEGLRGTEAFF
TRBV6-6	TRBJ1-2	CASSYSHRENGYTF
TRBV7-9	TRBJ2-3	CASSLSVTAGVWTDTQYF
TRBV4-2	TRBJ2-3	CASSQEWDRPSTDTQYF
TRBV13	TRBJ2-6	CASSPDGTGANVLTF
TRBV5-6	TRBJ1-4	CASSLTDHPTNEKLFF
TRBV19	TRBJ1-4	CASEESGEKLFF
TRBV18	TRBJ1-3	CASSPRSIGSGNTIYF
TRBV10-3	TRBJ1-1	CAISNRDQNTEAFF
TRBV6-1	TRBJ2-3	CASSGLSRRDTQYF
TRBV19	TRBJ2-7	CASSITLGLGSYEQYF
TRBV7-8	TRBJ2-7	CASSLGTRGPYEQYF
TRBV19	TRBJ1-3	CASRKRNTIYF
TRBV5-4	TRBJ1-3	CASSLWASSSGNTIYF
TRBV6-5	TRBJ1-3	CASSYGGNTIYF